The 23 T cell receptor beta chains listed next were all sequenced from one sample in a study of early T cells in non-severe SARS-CoV-2 infection. One entry per CDR3 protein results from TCRdb running MiXCR on the 5' RACE reads. The sample lists tens of thousands of distinct CDR3 sequences; 10% were seen once. The source was whole blood, collected at baseline. The source is an adult who was a healthcare worker with PCR-confirmed SARS-CoV-2 infection or an uninfected control (not recorded which).

This sequence joins TRBV7-2 and TRBJ2-3, with D maybe TRBD1 (5 bases). Trimming shortened V by 2 bases and J by 2 bases, and 8 bases separated the two germline ends. Germline values: CDR1 SGHTA, CDR2 FQGNSA. There are 14 residues in the CDR3. The CDR3 loop reads CASSLWTSTDTQYF. The CDR3 nucleotides are TGTGCCAGCAGCTTATGGACATCCACAGATACGCAGTATTTT.

This CDR3 is CATSRDRNAEKLFF. In DNA form, the CDR3 reads TGTGCCACCAGCAGAGATCGAAACGCGGAAAAACTGTTTTTT. The V and J genes are TRBV15 and TRBJ1-4, with D unclear. Trimming cost V 0 bases and J 8 bases, with 10 bases left between them. This CDR3 spans 14 amino acids. Germline-derived CDR1 and CDR2 are LNHNV and YYDKDF (reference sequence). Filled out from reference TRBV15 and TRBJ1-4, the complete variable domain reads DAMVIQNPRYQVTQFGKPVTLSCSQTLNHNVMYWYQQKSSQAPKLLFHYYDKDFNNEADTPDNFQSRRPNTSFCFLDIRSPGLGDTAMYLCATSRDRNAEKLFFGSGTQLSVL.

This clonotype showed up just a few times. V usage is TRBV3-1 and J usage is TRBJ1-1, with TRBD1 as a possible D gene (5 bases). The length of the CDR3 is 13 residues. With 1 base removed from V and 5 bases from J, the gap between germline ends came to 8 bases. The germline V gene encodes CDR1 LGHDT and CDR2 YNNKEL (reference sequence). This chain's CDR3 is CASSQGAGTEAFF. The DNA of the CDR3 is TGTGCCAGCAGCCAAGGGGCAGGGACTGAAGCTTTCTTT.

This clonotype turned up a few times. The CDR3 loop reads CASTRTGVDEQYF. The CDR3 DNA sequence: TGTGCCAGCACCCGCACAGGGGTGGACGAGCAGTACTTC. The V call is TRBV12-3 or TRBV12-4, the J call TRBJ2-7; TRBD1 aligns across 7 bases. J was trimmed by 5 bases and V by 7 bases; bases with no gene match: 8. The CDR3 is made up of 13 amino acids.

V usage is TRBV5-1 and J usage is TRBJ2-5, with 8 bases identical to TRBD2. This CDR3 spans 15 amino acids. V lost 2 bases, J lost 1 base, and 4 bases stayed unmatched. Germline V CDR1 and CDR2: SGHRS, YFSETQ. The CDR3: CASSFLAGGQETQYF. The CDR3 DNA reads TGCGCCAGCAGCTTTTTGGCGGGGGGCCAAGAGACCCAGTACTTC.

Only a few counts were recorded for this clonotype. V and J are TRBV3-1 and TRBJ1-1, with TRBD1 identical over 7 bases. J gave up 10 bases and V 2 bases, and 10 bases lay outside the gene matches. The CDR3 contains 14 residues. CDR1 LGHDT and CDR2 YNNKEL come from the germline V gene (reference sequence). This CDR3 is CASSQSGTARRAFF. The CDR3 DNA follows: TGTGCCAGCAGCCAATCCGGGACAGCCCGAAGAGCTTTCTTT.

In this sample, this clonotype turned up many times. V is TRBV7-2 and J is TRBJ1-1; 7 nucleotides agree with TRBD1. V shed 5 bases and J 1 base; nucleotides not matched to a gene: 4. The CDR3 runs to 14 residues. Looked up from germline, CDR1 is SGHTA and CDR2 is FQGNSA. CDR3 residues: CASSLYRGNTEAFF. The CDR3 DNA is TGTGCCAGCAGCCTATACAGGGGGAACACTGAAGCTTTCTTT.

This clonotype was counted ten times or more. The rearrangement links TRBV12-3 or TRBV12-4 to TRBJ2-6; 9 nucleotides line up with TRBD1. The J segment lost 0 bases and the V segment lost 1 base, leaving 19 bases of the junction unmatched. The CDR3 spans 23 residues. The CDR3 nucleotides read TGTGCCAGCAGTTTAGATCTTACAGGGGGCGGGAGCTACCTCAGCTCTGGGGCCAACGTCCTGACTTTC. Translated: CASSLDLTGGGSYLSSGANVLTF.

This clonotype was picked up many times. This chain joins TRBV12-5 and TRBJ1-4, with D perhaps TRBD1 (6 bases). From germline, CDR1 is LGHNT and CDR2 FRNRAP. Trimming removed 7 bases at V and 8 bases at J, with 23 bases between. The CDR3 is 16 amino acids. The CDR3 DNA follows: TGTGCTAGTGCCCCAGGGACAACCATCCGTGGAGAAAAACTGTTTTTT. Residues: CASAPGTTIRGEKLFF.

V and J are TRBV7-2 and TRBJ1-1; D not resolved. The CDR3 runs to 14 residues. Germline V CDR1 and CDR2: SGHTA, FQGNSA. V was shortened by 1 base and J by 1 base, with 7 bases between the two germline ends. For the CDR3, the DNA is TGTGCCAGCAGCTTAGGACCAAGGAACACTGAAGCTTTCTTT. It translates to CASSLGPRNTEAFF.

This clonotype was found many times. V is TRBV20-1 and J is TRBJ2-7, with 12 bases aligning to TRBD2. Germline lookup yields CDR1 DFQATT and CDR2 SNEGSKA (reference sequence). Losses at the gene ends were 6 bases for V and 0 bases for J; bases not matched to a gene: 12. The CDR3 is made up of 17 amino acids. The CDR3, as DNA: TGCAGTGCGGGGGGGACTAGCGGGTTAGTAGCCTCCTACGAGCAGTACTTC. Translating it yields CSAGGTSGLVASYEQYF.

This clonotype was observed a few times. The V and J genes are TRBV11-2 and TRBJ1-1, with D perhaps TRBD1 (5 bases). CDR1 and CDR2 from the germline V gene are SGHAT and FQNNGV. The CDR3 contains 14 residues. V shed 2 bases and J shed 3 bases, with 10 bases lying between them. Written as DNA, the CDR3 is TGTGCCAGCAGCTTACACAGAGGGGACACTGAAGCTTTCTTT. It yields the protein CASSLHRGDTEAFF.

The chain carries TRBV5-1 and TRBJ2-7; 8 bases are a match to TRBD1. The germline gives CDR1 SGHRS, CDR2 YFSETQ. The CDR3 is made up of 15 amino acids. V shed 0 bases, J shed 3 bases, and the junction held 5 bases outside the gene matches. The CDR3 region has the DNA TGCGCCAGCAGCTTGGCCAGGGGGCAGGGCTACGAGCAGTACTTC. Translation: CASSLARGQGYEQYF.

This chain joins TRBV7-3 and TRBJ2-1; TRBD1 agrees at 7 bases. Trimming removed 4 bases from V and 4 bases from J; junction bases left unmatched: 4. Germline V gives CDR1 SGHTA, CDR2 FQGTGA. The length of the CDR3 is 14 residues. The CDR3 region is CASSSPGQYNEQFF. DNA for the CDR3: TGTGCCAGCAGCTCTCCGGGACAGTACAATGAGCAGTTCTTC.

The V call is TRBV5-1, the J call TRBJ1-2; 9 nucleotides line up with TRBD1. This CDR3 contains 14 residues. Per germline, CDR1 SGHRS and CDR2 YFSETQ. V shed 4 bases and J 6 bases; nucleotides not matched to a gene: 7. CDR3: CASSLQGALDGYTF. CDR3 nucleotide sequence: TGCGCCAGCAGCCTACAGGGGGCTTTAGATGGCTACACCTTC.

This clonotype has at least ten counts. V is TRBV19 and J is TRBJ1-6, with D maybe TRBD1 (6 bases). The ends were cut back, 10 bases at V and 5 bases at J, with 15 bases in the middle. CDR1 LNHDA and CDR2 SQIVND come from the germline V gene (reference sequence). This CDR3 contains 14 residues. The CDR3 sequence is CATQGTPNNSPLHF. Written as DNA, the CDR3 is TGTGCCACCCAGGGGACACCCAATAATTCACCCCTCCACTTT.

The chain is built from TRBV6-5 and TRBJ2-1, with 10 bases that match TRBD2. The CDR3 extends over 14 amino acids. Trimming took 6 bases from V and 7 from J; bases not matched to a gene: 6. Germline V lookup: CDR1 MNHEY, CDR2 SVGAGI. The CDR3 DNA reads TGTGCCAGCAGAGAAGCGGGGGGGTTTAATGAGCAGTTCTTC. Its protein product is CASREAGGFNEQFF.

This clonotype was observed at least ten times. The chain is built from TRBV20-1 and TRBJ2-1, with 9 bases identical to TRBD1. V shed 0 bases, J shed 7 bases, and the junction held 10 bases outside the gene matches. CDR3 length: 16 amino acids. CDR1 and CDR2 (germline): DFQATT, SNEGSKA (reference sequence). The CDR3 region is CSARDEGTGSGNEQFF. DNA for the CDR3: TGCAGTGCTAGAGATGAGGGGACAGGGTCTGGGAATGAGCAGTTCTTC.

This clonotype showed up just a few times. The J gene is TRBJ1-2, the V gene TRBV6-1; perhaps TRBD1 as D (5 bases). This CDR3 contains 14 residues. Germline CDR1 MNHNS, CDR2 SASEGT. Trimming shortened V by 4 bases and J by 4 bases, and 13 bases separated the two germline ends. The CDR3 reads CASSARGGVYGYTF. In DNA, the CDR3 is TGTGCCAGCAGTGCCAGAGGAGGGGTCTATGGCTACACCTTC.

J is TRBJ2-2 and V is TRBV7-3, with no clear D. Per the germline V gene, CDR1 is SGHTA and CDR2 is FQGTGA. The length of the CDR3 is 13 residues. Between the trimmed V and J ends, which lost 5 bases and 4 bases, there was a span of 8 bases. The CDR3 DNA follows: TGTGCCAGCAGCCATTCCTCCACCGGGGAGCTGTTTTTT. This codes for CASSHSSTGELFF.

This clonotype was picked up many times. The chain employs TRBV30 and TRBJ1-2; D not resolved. The CDR3 covers 15 residues. Deletions cut 2 bases from V and 6 bases from J, with 19 bases between. Germline assignment: CDR1 GTSNPN and CDR2 SVGIG (reference sequence). The CDR3 sequence is CAWSISDRAANGYTF. The CDR3 coding sequence is TGTGCCTGGAGTATAAGCGACCGAGCTGCTAATGGCTACACCTTC.

The chain recombines TRBV7-9 with TRBJ2-7, with D perhaps TRBD1 (6 bases). This CDR3 has 14 amino acids. V was cut by 1 base and J by 5 bases, with 12 bases left in between. Looked up from germline, CDR1 is SEHNR and CDR2 is FQNEAQ (reference sequence). CDR3: CASSLGVAGDEQYF. DNA for the CDR3: TGTGCCAGCAGCTTAGGAGTAGCAGGGGACGAGCAGTACTTC.

This clonotype was seen at least ten times. The rearrangement joins TRBV4-1 to TRBJ1-3; no definite D call. The germline CDR1 and CDR2 sequences are MGHRA and YSYEKL. The V and J ends lost 1 base and 4 bases respectively, with 5 bases between them. CDR3 length: 13 amino acids. CDR3 sequence (DNA): TGCGCCAGCAGCCAAGTTCAGGGAAACACCATATATTTT. Translation gives CASSQVQGNTIYF.